These 9 T cell receptor beta chains were all obtained from the same sample, sequenced in a study of PD-1 blockade in classical Hodgkin lymphoma. Relapse was seen in all patients after autologous stem cell transplantation, and brentuximab vedotin exposure was variable. Sequenced by immunoSEQ multiplex PCR; TCRdb stores in-frame clones only, minus some. Counted here are approximately 15,000 clones, about 80% occurring once; the ten biggest clones make up around 22%. This sample comprised peripheral blood mononuclear cells (PBMCs), obtained at baseline. These receptors originate from a human donor with classical Hodgkin lymphoma.

This clone was counted a single time. The chain joins TRBV30 to TRBJ1-1; D is possibly TRBD1 (5 bases). The germline CDR1 and CDR2 sequences are GTSNPN and SVGIG (reference sequence). The CDR3 contains 14 residues. V shed 3 bases and J shed 3 bases, with 14 bases lying between them. This CDR3 is CAWREGGGYTEAFF. In nucleotides, the CDR3 is TGTGCCTGGAGAGAGGGTGGGGGATACACTGAAGCTTTCTTT.

The J gene is TRBJ2-5, the V gene TRBV2; 10 bases map to TRBD2. CDR3 length: 17 residues. Germline values: CDR1 SNHLY, CDR2 FYNNEI. The V gene end was trimmed by 6 bases and the J gene end by 2 bases; junction bases not matched to a gene: 12. CDR3 nucleotide sequence: TGTGCCAGCAGGAGGGGGGGTACTAGCGGGGCGCAAGAGACCCAGTACTTC. Its translation: CASRRGGTSGAQETQYF.

The chain combines TRBV5-3 with TRBJ2-7; D might be TRBD1 (5 bases). TRBV5-3 falls under the ORF class, with uncertain function. This CDR3 has 15 residues. V was clipped by 1 base and J by 3 bases, with 14 bases between them. The CDR3 protein is CARSLIQGSVYEQYF. In DNA, the CDR3 is TGTGCCAGAAGCTTGATCCAGGGTTCGGTCTACGAGCAGTACTTC.

The chain links TRBV6-4 to TRBJ1-1; tentatively, D is TRBD1 (5 bases). CDR3 length: 14 amino acids. The germline V gene has CDR1 MRHNA and CDR2 SNTAGT. The germline V and J ends were trimmed by 6 bases and 0 bases, with 11 bases remaining between them. CDR3 DNA: TGTGCCAGCAGCCCGGGGGGGGTGAACACTGAAGCTTTCTTT. Translating gives CASSPGGVNTEAFF.

There are a few counts of this clone. CDR3 region: CASSLSIGVIYYGYTF. CDR3 sequence (DNA): TGTGCCAGCAGCTTAAGTATCGGGGTTATATACTATGGCTACACCTTC. This sequence joins TRBV7-2 and TRBJ1-2; D gene ambiguous. The CDR3 has 16 amino acids. Trimming pared 2 bases from V and 3 bases from J, leaving 16 bases between. Germline values: CDR1 SGHTA, CDR2 FQGNSA.

The DNA for the CDR3 is TGTGCCAGCAGCTTAAACCAGGGTAACACTGAAGCTTTCTTT. It specifies CASSLNQGNTEAFF. The rearrangement uses TRBV11-2 and TRBJ1-1, with D perhaps TRBD1 (5 bases). V lost 2 bases to trimming and J lost 2 bases, with 9 bases between them. The length of the CDR3 is 14 residues. Looked up from germline, CDR1 is SGHAT and CDR2 is FQNNGV.

The chain recombines TRBV28 with TRBJ1-1; TRBD1 matches at 9 bases. Germline V gene data show CDR1 as MDHEN and CDR2 as SYDVKM. After removal of 5 bases from V and 5 bases from J, the junction contained 12 bases not matched to a gene. This CDR3 is built from 16 residues. The CDR3 region has the DNA TGTGCCAGCAGTCGATCTCCCTACAGGGGGCGGACTGAAGCTTTCTTT. It yields the protein CASSRSPYRGRTEAFF.

The J gene is TRBJ2-3, the V gene TRBV2; TRBD2 matches 8 bases. In germline, CDR1 is SNHLY, CDR2 FYNNEI. The CDR3 runs 18 residues. V was pared by 6 bases and J by 2 bases, with 16 bases of the junction left unmatched. The CDR3 loop is CASRSPGGDFYPTDTQYF. The CDR3 nucleotides read TGTGCCAGCAGATCACCCGGGGGGGACTTCTATCCCACAGATACGCAGTATTTT.

There are a few counts of this clone. V is TRBV29-1 and J is TRBJ1-5; maybe TRBD1 (6 bases). This CDR3 comprises 15 residues. The germline gives CDR1 SQVTM, CDR2 ANQGSEA. In nucleotides, the CDR3 is TGCAGGGCCAGAGGGGGGCGGAGTAGCAATCAGCCCCAGCATTTT. It translates to CRARGGRSSNQPQHF.